This TCR beta chain was retrieved from a study of identical twins. Per the germline V gene, CDR1 is SGHRS and CDR2 is YFSETQ. CDR3 length: 15 residues. V lost 0 bases and J lost 1, with 9 bases in between. This clonotype was counted a few times. The antigen is unknown. Findings of the study overall: Out-of-frame TCR alpha sharing in monozygotic twins exceeded recombination model predictions. Cord blood beta clonotypes present at high abundance carried fewer insertions; no such pattern appeared in memory repertoires.

Template switching added a universal primer site, and cDNA bore unique molecular identifiers. TCRdb reanalysed the 5' RACE reads using MiXCR and keeps one entry per CDR3 protein. The sample consists of approximately 890,000 distinct CDR3 sequences, around 12% of them appearing once. This sample also appeared in a second study, on yellow fever vaccine responses in identical twins.

The source is a young woman in good health. Sequences were obtained from PBMCs. The genes are TRBV5-1 and TRBJ2-3; tentatively, D is TRBD2 (5 bases). CDR3 DNA: TGCGCCAGCAGCTTGGAGGGAGACCGCACAGATACGCAGTATTTT. As protein: CASSLEGDRTDTQYF.